This T cell receptor (beta chain) originates from a study of beta chain features in type 1 diabetes. Study outcomes and limitations: Reduced insertions and increased deletions marked VDJ junctions in type 1 diabetes patients. When Type 1 diabetes patients were examined, their TCRB CDR3s proved moderately but significantly shorter in all four CD4+ subsets. Whether TCRB rearrangement is influenced by HLA type was left unresolved in this analysis.

In this sample, this clone turned up a few times. Its antigen is unknown. Every participating donor gave one draw, a heparinised blood sample averaging about 100 mL. Using CD45RO/CCR7/CD25/CD127/CD95/CD27, CD4+ naive, central memory, regulatory and stem cell-like memory cells were sorted. The entirety of the isolated RNA underwent reverse transcription, so expressed TCRB transcripts were sequenced. Profiled with immunoSEQ multiplex PCR; TCRdb holds only in-frame clones, not every one. This table has around 690,000 clones, around 12% appearing once. The sequencing input was naive CD4+ T cells from blood. This receptor was obtained from a man aged 25 to 40 with type 1 diabetes.

The CDR3, as DNA: TGTGCCAGCAGCGTAACTCCCACCACAGGGAACGATAATGAGCAGTTCTTC. Amino acids: CASSVTPTTGNDNEQFF. The chain recombines TRBV9 with TRBJ2-1, with D perhaps matching TRBD1 (6 bases). Germline values: CDR1 SGDLS, CDR2 YYNGEE. The CDR3 loop spans 17 amino acids. Trimming left V 1 base short and J 7 bases short, with 21 bases between.